This T cell receptor (beta chain) was identified in a study of cytomegalovirus exposure and HLA in healthy donors. The study's findings and limits: Sequencing likely caused a cluster of highly shared sequence variants. Segments of the TCR beta V type were, in most cases, productive about 87% or about 30% of the time in an earlier analysis. As a later analysis showed, a missense DCLRE1C variant was linked to trimming of TCR beta V- and J-genes.

The CDR3 sequence is 13 residues long. The ends lost 7 bases at V and 4 bases at J; junction bases unmatched: 7. Germline values: CDR1 LNHDA, CDR2 SQIVND (reference sequence). In the PCR, 60 Vbeta and 13 Jbeta primers were used. Methods used by the authors: The authors later counted some 76 million unique TCR beta chains, some 9.9 million of them shared. Repertoires were generated with immunoSEQ multiplex PCR, while TCRdb's copy carries only in-frame clones and drops some. That table is the source of V, J and clone size, and D and trimming were worked out from the DNA. The table shows 170,000 or so clones, with around 74% occurring only once. Note on this clone: Its antigen is currently unknown.

The receptor's source is a woman aged 25 to 39 in good health and CMV-seronegative. The chain recombines TRBV19 with TRBJ2-7; TRBD1 matches 7 bases. Input material: PBMCs. The CDR3 protein is CASKETGIYEQYF. The CDR3 DNA follows: TGTGCCAGTAAGGAGACAGGGATTTACGAGCAGTACTTC.